A single T cell receptor (beta chain) is shown here with its context. Other DNA sequences in the sample encode the same CDR3. This specimen belongs to a study of blood T cell repertoires in COVID-19. Study context: Researchers got acute and convalescent COVID-19 samples from the United States, Italy and Spain.

TCRdb keeps only in-frame clones here, not all; method: immunoSEQ multiplex PCR. The profile shows about 59,000 clones, approximately 80% of them singletons. Material: peripheral blood. This receptor was obtained from a man in his sixties with acute or convalescent COVID-19.

The CDR3 nucleotides are TGTGCCAGCAGTGGACAGGGTAATTCACCCCTCCACTTT. This sequence encodes CASSGQGNSPLHF. V usage is TRBV2 and J usage is TRBJ1-6; 7 bases agree with TRBD1. CDR1 SNHLY and CDR2 FYNNEI come from the germline V gene. J gave up 6 bases and V 4 bases, and 0 bases lay outside the gene matches. The length of the CDR3 is 13 residues.